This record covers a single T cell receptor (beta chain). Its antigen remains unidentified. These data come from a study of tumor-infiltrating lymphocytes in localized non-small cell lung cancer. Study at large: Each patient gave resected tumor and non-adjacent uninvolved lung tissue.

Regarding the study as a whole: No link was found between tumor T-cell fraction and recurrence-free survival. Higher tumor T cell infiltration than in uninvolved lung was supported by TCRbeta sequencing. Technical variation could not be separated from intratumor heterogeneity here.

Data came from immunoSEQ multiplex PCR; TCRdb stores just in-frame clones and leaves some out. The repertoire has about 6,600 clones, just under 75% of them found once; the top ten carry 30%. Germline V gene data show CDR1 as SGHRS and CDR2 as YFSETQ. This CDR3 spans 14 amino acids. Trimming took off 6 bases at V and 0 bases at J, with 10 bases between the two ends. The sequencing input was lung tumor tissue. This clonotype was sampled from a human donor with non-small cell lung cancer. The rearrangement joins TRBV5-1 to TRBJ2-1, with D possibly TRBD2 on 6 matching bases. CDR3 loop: CASKEGASYNEQFF. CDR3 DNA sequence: TGCGCCAGCAAGGAGGGCGCCTCCTACAATGAGCAGTTCTTC.